This T cell receptor beta chain was found in a study of cytomegalovirus exposure and HLA in healthy donors. Study summary: About 85 million unique TCR sequences came from HLA-typed donors in an early release.

Primers included in the PCR were 60 Vbeta and 13 Jbeta primers. Clones were read by immunoSEQ multiplex PCR, and TCRdb kept only the in-frame ones, dropping some. The table has over 150,000 clones, 82% seen once. The V gene lost 5 bases and the J gene lost 4 bases, with 3 bases spanning the gap. In germline, CDR1 is SEHNR, CDR2 FQNEAQ (reference sequence). This CDR3 spans 12 amino acids. Source material: PBMCs. The clonotype was recovered from a man over 45 in good health and CMV-seropositive. This chain uses TRBV7-9 with TRBJ1-6; D not certain. CDR3 coding DNA: TGTGCCAGCAGCGCGTATAATTCACCCCTCCACTTT. This translates into CASSAYNSPLHF.